This entry lists 2 T cell receptor beta chains sequenced from one sample in a study of blood T cells in healthy people across ages. The authors ran a second PCR of about 6 to 11 cycles using a sample-barcoded 5' primer and a J-beta primer mix. Using its own MiXCR run on the 5' RACE reads, TCRdb lists one record per CDR3 protein. The sample has approximately 780,000 distinct CDR3 sequences, around 25% seen once. These data were also reused for a study on T cells of mothers and their children.

Sequencing was performed on blood. These receptor sequences come from a boy between 5 and 17 years old in good health.

The gene calls are TRBV18 and TRBJ2-5; 9 bases align to TRBD2. The J call may not be correct, given that the DNA end is closer to TRBJ2-7. The CDR3 is made up of 17 amino acids. Germline-derived CDR1 and CDR2 are KGHSH and LQKENI. The CDR3 region is CASSPGRGGAGSYEQYF. The CDR3 bases are TGTGCCAGCTCACCGGGGCGCGGGGGGGCTGGCTCCTACGAGCAGTACTTC.

Note on this clonotype: A read error may account for a junction end that differs from germline. CDR3 sequence: CAASGFGQGPRNTEAFF. The CDR3 bases are TGTGCCGCCAGCGGGTTTGGACAGGGGCCCAGGAACACTGAAGCTTTCTTT. This chain uses TRBV15 with TRBJ1-1; 9 positions match TRBD1. The germline CDR1 and CDR2 sequences are LNHNV and YYDKDF (reference sequence). The CDR3 extends over 17 amino acids.